This is a list of T cell receptor beta chains from one sample in a study of T cell responses to AZD1222 COVID-19 vaccine. The data were produced by immunoSEQ multiplex PCR, yet TCRdb's version contains in-frame clones alone and is incomplete. Of just under 95,000 clones detected, roughly 93% appear once; the ten largest clones hold about 24%. Specimen: peripheral blood, collected on day 0 of AZD1222 vaccination. Every receptor here comes from an adult in good health. Both conserved end residues are part of each CDR3. Each record gives: D gene, J gene, clone size, V gene, CDR3 DNA, CDR3 protein. D genes are given only for firm matches. Size is omitted from some rows. Given values are once, few, many or a class for expanded clones.

D: -; J: TRBJ2-5; size: -; V: TRBV5-1; DNA: TGCGCCAGCAGCTTCGGGACTCCCGAGGGGACCCAGTACTTC; CDR3: CASSFGTPEGTQYF
D: -; J: TRBJ1-5; size: -; V: TRBV4-1; DNA: TGCGCCAGCAGCCAGGCAGGGAGTCAGCCCCAGCATTTT; CDR3: CASSQAGSQPQHF
D: -; J: TRBJ2-7; size: -; V: TRBV6-2/TRBV6-3; DNA: TGTGCCAGCAGTTACTCGATTCAGTCCGAGTACTTC; CDR3: CASSYSIQSEYF
D: TRBD1; J: TRBJ1-4; size: -; V: TRBV18; DNA: TGTGCCAGCTCACCGACCGGGACAGAGCTGTTTTTT; CDR3: CASSPTGTELFF
D: -; J: TRBJ2-7; size: -; V: TRBV7-2; DNA: TGTGCCAGCAGCTCAGTCGGAGGGGGGGGCCTTAACGAGCAGTACTTC; CDR3: CASSSVGGGGLNEQYF
D: -; J: TRBJ2-3; size: -; V: TRBV3-1/TRBV3-2; DNA: TGTGCCAGCAGCCAATTCAGCTGGGTTCATACAGATACGCAGTATTTT; CDR3: CASSQFSWVHTDTQYF
D: -; J: TRBJ1-1; size: -; V: TRBV6-5; DNA: TGTGCCAGCAGCGCAGGGGTCGGCGCTGAAGCTTTCTTT; CDR3: CASSAGVGAEAFF
D: -; J: TRBJ2-1; size: once; V: TRBV18; DNA: TGTGCCAGCTCACCACAGGCCTGGGCCCATGAGCAGTTCTTC; CDR3: CASSPQAWAHEQFF
D: TRBD2; J: TRBJ2-3; size: -; V: TRBV2; DNA: TGTGCCAGCCACCCGGGACTAGCGTCCGCAGATACGCAGTATTTT; CDR3: CASHPGLASADTQYF
D: TRBD1; J: TRBJ1-2; size: few; V: TRBV7-8; DNA: TGTGCCAGCAGCTTAAGACAGGGAGTAGATAACTATGGCTACACCTTC; CDR3: CASSLRQGVDNYGYTF
D: -; J: TRBJ1-1; size: -; V: TRBV9; DNA: TGTGCCAGCAGCGTAGCTCAAGTGAACACTGAAGCTTTCTTT; CDR3: CASSVAQVNTEAFF
D: -; J: TRBJ2-7; size: -; V: TRBV27; DNA: TGTGCCAGCAGTCCTAGGGGGACGGGCATTCTCTACGAGCAGTACTTC; CDR3: CASSPRGTGILYEQYF
D: -; J: TRBJ2-5; size: -; V: TRBV19; DNA: TGTGCCAGTAGTCCAAGGACCGCTAGCGAGACCCAGTACTTC; CDR3: CASSPRTASETQYF
D: -; J: TRBJ1-4; size: -; V: TRBV5-6; DNA: TGTGCCAGCAGCTTGAAGGGCCCGAATGAAAAACTGTTTTTT; CDR3: CASSLKGPNEKLFF
D: -; J: TRBJ2-5; size: -; V: TRBV11-1; DNA: TGTGCCAGCAGCTTATTTCCGGGGGAGACCCAGTACTTC; CDR3: CASSLFPGETQYF
D: TRBD1; J: TRBJ2-5; size: -; V: TRBV15; DNA: TGTGCCACCAGCAGACTCGACAGGGATGAAGAGACCCAGTACTTC; CDR3: CATSRLDRDEETQYF
D: -; J: TRBJ1-4; size: -; V: TRBV4-2; DNA: TGTGCCAGCAGCAACTGGGGGGCGGGGGAAAAACTGTTTTTT; CDR3: CASSNWGAGEKLFF
D: -; J: TRBJ1-1; size: -; V: TRBV5-5; DNA: TGTGCCAGCAGCCTGTCCAGTAGGACTGAAGCTTTCTTT; CDR3: CASSLSSRTEAFF
D: -; J: TRBJ1-1; size: -; V: TRBV4-3; DNA: TGCGCCAGCAGCCTTTCGGGACACCTTAACACTGAAGCTTTCTTT; CDR3: CASSLSGHLNTEAFF
D: -; J: TRBJ2-6; size: -; V: TRBV6-5; DNA: TGTGCCAGCAGTTACTCGAGGCCCTCTGGGGCCAACGTCCTGACTTTC; CDR3: CASSYSRPSGANVLTF
D: -; J: TRBJ2-3; size: few; V: TRBV4-1; DNA: TGCGCCAGCAGCCAAGAGCCGTACACAGATACGCAGTATTTT; CDR3: CASSQEPYTDTQYF
D: -; J: TRBJ2-3; size: -; V: TRBV11-2; DNA: TGTGCCAGCAGCTTACGGGGCAGGGCAACAGATACGCAGTATTTT; CDR3: CASSLRGRATDTQYF
D: -; J: TRBJ2-1; size: -; V: TRBV25-1; DNA: TGTGCCAGCAGTGAATTGGGGGCCAGAAGAGCCAATGAGCAGTTCTTC; CDR3: CASSELGARRANEQFF
D: -; J: TRBJ1-1; size: -; V: TRBV7-3; DNA: TGTGCCAGCAGCGAAAGTGGGGGTCGGACTGAAGCTTTCTTT; CDR3: CASSESGGRTEAFF
D: -; J: TRBJ1-5; size: -; V: TRBV7-8; DNA: TGTGCCAGCAGCTATGACTCTTGGGTGTCCAATCAGCCCCAGCATTTT; CDR3: CASSYDSWVSNQPQHF
D: -; J: TRBJ2-2; size: -; V: TRBV4-3; DNA: TGCGCCAGCAGCCACAACACCGGGGAGCTGTTTTTT; CDR3: CASSHNTGELFF
D: -; J: TRBJ1-1; size: -; V: TRBV6-5; DNA: TGTGCCAGCAGTCGCTCCGGGGAGAACACTGAAGCTTTCTTT; CDR3: CASSRSGENTEAFF
D: -; J: TRBJ1-2; size: few; V: TRBV4-3; DNA: TGCGCCAGCAGCCAAGATATCGCAGTCTATGGCTACACCTTC; CDR3: CASSQDIAVYGYTF
D: TRBD1; J: TRBJ2-3; size: -; V: TRBV3-1/TRBV3-2; DNA: TGTGCCAGCAGCCAACAGGGGGGCACAGATACGCAGTATTTT; CDR3: CASSQQGGTDTQYF
D: -; J: TRBJ1-4; size: -; V: TRBV7-2; DNA: TGTGCCAGCAGCTTAGGGGGGCGACGGGAAAAACTGTTTTTT; CDR3: CASSLGGRREKLFF
D: -; J: TRBJ1-5; size: -; V: TRBV15; DNA: TGTGCCACCAGCAGCCGAGGACAGAGTTATCAGCCCCAGCATTTT; CDR3: CATSSRGQSYQPQHF
D: TRBD1; J: TRBJ1-2; size: once; V: TRBV5-6; DNA: TGTGCCAGCAGCTTGGGTACGCGGACAGGTGGTGGCTACACCTTC; CDR3: CASSLGTRTGGGYTF
D: -; J: TRBJ2-5; size: -; V: TRBV6-2/TRBV6-3; DNA: TGTGCCAGCAGTTACGGAGGATCGGGGCACCAAGAGACCCAGTACTTC; CDR3: CASSYGGSGHQETQYF
D: TRBD1; J: TRBJ2-7; size: -; V: TRBV18; DNA: TGTGCCAGCTCACCACCTAACAGGGGAATCTCCTACGAGCAGTACTTC; CDR3: CASSPPNRGISYEQYF
D: TRBD1; J: TRBJ1-1; size: -; V: TRBV5-4; DNA: TGTGCCAGCAGCTTGAGGGGGCGGAACACTGAAGCTTTCTTT; CDR3: CASSLRGRNTEAFF
D: TRBD1; J: TRBJ1-2; size: -; V: TRBV5-1; DNA: TGCGCCAGCAGGCTGGACAGGGGAGCTAACTATGGCTACACCTTC; CDR3: CASRLDRGANYGYTF
D: -; J: TRBJ1-2; size: once; V: TRBV12-3/TRBV12-4; DNA: TGTGCCAGCACCGAGACAGACTATGGCTACACCTTC; CDR3: CASTETDYGYTF
D: -; J: TRBJ1-1; size: -; V: TRBV10-3; DNA: TGTGCCATCAGTGGGATTCTTGGGGGCCTGTGGAACACTGAAGCTTTCTTT; CDR3: CAISGILGGLWNTEAFF
D: -; J: TRBJ1-1; size: -; V: TRBV28; DNA: TGTGCCAGCAGTTTATGGTTGGCAGGGAACACTGAAGCTTTCTTT; CDR3: CASSLWLAGNTEAFF
D: -; J: TRBJ2-1; size: once; V: TRBV5-1; DNA: TGCGCCAGCAGCGTCGGGGCGGGGTTCTACAATGAGCAGTTCTTC; CDR3: CASSVGAGFYNEQFF